This T cell receptor (beta chain) was sequenced during a study of blood T cell repertoires in COVID-19. Study details: Specimens from acute and convalescent COVID-19 originated in the United States, Italy and Spain. The analysed material was cDNA or gDNA that came from T cells, B-cell-depleted T cells, or PBMCs.

This clone was seen only once. Within the sample, other DNA sequences also encode this same CDR3. Germline CDR1 and CDR2: KGHSH and LQKENI. V dropped 2 bases and J dropped 4 bases, with 9 bases sitting between them. The CDR3 runs 14 residues. Authors' analysis steps: Using reference gene primer amplification, nucleated cell counts were estimated. Profiled with immunoSEQ multiplex PCR; TCRdb holds only in-frame clones, not every one. Clone size and V and J calls were adopted from that table, with D and trimming inferred from the DNA. The sample has fewer than 300,000 clones, less than 85% seen once; the top ten hold less than 4%.

Sequenced sample: peripheral blood. The sequence derives from a woman aged 18-29 years with acute or convalescent COVID-19. This rearrangement joins TRBV18 to TRBJ2-1, with a weak D call TRBD1 (5 bases). CDR3 in DNA: TGTGCCAGCTCACCAGGAACAGGTTACAATGAGCAGTTCTTC. It encodes CASSPGTGYNEQFF.